This T cell receptor beta chain was profiled in a study of blood T cell repertoires in COVID-19. Study-wide background: Samples came from the United States, Italy and Spain, spanning acute and convalescent COVID-19. PBMCs, B-cell-depleted T cells, or T cells were the source of the cDNA or gDNA that made up the material.

Original processing methods: Nucleated cell number was recorded as an estimate derived from reference gene primer amplification. Clones were sequenced by immunoSEQ multiplex PCR, and TCRdb holds only the in-frame ones, with some missing. V and J calls and clone size are given by that table; D and trimming were obtained from the DNA. The profile shows hundreds of thousands of clones, approximately 91% of them singletons. Germline lookup yields CDR1 MNHEY and CDR2 SVGAGI. The CDR3 covers 15 residues. Trimming took off 6 bases at V and 5 bases at J, with 17 bases between the two ends. The specimen was peripheral blood. This rearrangement joins TRBV6-5 to TRBJ1-5; D possibly corresponds to TRBD1 (5 bases). This sequence originates from a middle-aged man with acute or convalescent COVID-19. This chain's CDR3 is CASSPFQGSDQPQHF. The CDR3 DNA sequence: TGTGCCAGCAGCCCCTTTCAGGGCTCGGATCAGCCCCAGCATTTT.